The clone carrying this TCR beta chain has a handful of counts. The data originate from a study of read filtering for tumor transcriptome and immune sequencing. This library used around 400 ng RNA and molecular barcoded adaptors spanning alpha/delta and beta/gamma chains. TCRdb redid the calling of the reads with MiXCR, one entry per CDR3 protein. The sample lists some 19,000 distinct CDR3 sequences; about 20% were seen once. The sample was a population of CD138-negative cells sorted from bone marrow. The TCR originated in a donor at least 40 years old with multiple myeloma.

The CDR3 DNA follows: TGTGCCACCAGTGAAGGTCGGGGGCTCCACGAGACCCAGTACTTC. It encodes CATSEGRGLHETQYF. The chain links TRBV24-1 to TRBJ2-5; the D gene could be TRBD1 or TRBD2 (6 bases each). The V gene lost 4 bases and the J gene lost 5 bases, with 16 bases spanning the gap. The CDR3 spans 15 residues. CDR1 is KGHDR, CDR2 SFDVKD, per germline.